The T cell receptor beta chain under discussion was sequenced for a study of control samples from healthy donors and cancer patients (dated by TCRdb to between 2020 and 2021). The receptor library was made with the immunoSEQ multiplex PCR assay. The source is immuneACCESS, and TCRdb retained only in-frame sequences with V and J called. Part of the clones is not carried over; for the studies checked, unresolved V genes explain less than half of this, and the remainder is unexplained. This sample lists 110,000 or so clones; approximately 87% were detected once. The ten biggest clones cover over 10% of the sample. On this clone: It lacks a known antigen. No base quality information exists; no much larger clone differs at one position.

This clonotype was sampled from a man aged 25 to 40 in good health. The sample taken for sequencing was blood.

DNA sequence: TGCGCCAGCAGCCAAGACGGGGCGGGGGGCCCCACAGATACGCAGTATTTT. Its translation is CASSQDGAGGPTDTQYF. The sequence joins TRBV4-1 to TRBJ2-3, and 8 bases in between align with TRBD2. Compared with germline, V lacks 0 bases and J lacks 2 bases; bases without a gene match: 7. As encoded in the germline V gene, CDR1 is MGHRA while CDR2 is YSYEKL. Including cysteine and phenylalanine, the CDR3 has 17 amino acids. The DNA shown is the 51-base CDR3, in frame from base 1.